This TCR beta chain was captured in a study of beta chain features in type 1 diabetes. Study-wide context: Comparable age, gender and cell yields were observed in patients relative to healthy donors.

The V gene lost 3 bases and the J gene lost 3 bases, with 7 bases spanning the gap. This CDR3 is 12 amino acids long. Germline V gene lookup returns CDR1 SGHKS and CDR2 YYEKEE (reference sequence). The isolated RNA, all of it, was reverse transcribed, so expressed TCRB transcripts were what got sequenced. Regulatory, naive and central memory T cell samples averaged about 3.57 million reads. Generated by immunoSEQ multiplex PCR, the TCRdb table keeps only in-frame clones and is missing some. The data contain about 270,000 clones, over 11% of them singletons. Broader study findings: Fewer insertions but more deletions were seen at VDJ junctions in type 1 diabetes patients. A moderate, significant TCRB CDR3 shortening appeared in type 1 diabetes across four CD4+ subsets.

This clone has only a few counts. What it binds is not known. Sorted populations were all over 95% pure. What was sequenced was naive CD4+ T cells from blood. V usage is TRBV5-5 and J usage is TRBJ2-7, with no clear D. The TCR sequence derives from a man younger than 45 with type 1 diabetes. CDR3 sequence reads: CASSSSFYEQYF. The CDR3, as DNA: TGTGCCAGCAGCTCATCATTCTACGAGCAGTACTTC.